Listed here are 32 T cell receptor beta chains from one sample, sequenced in a study of T-cell reconstitution after alpha-beta-depleted transplantation in children. Preparation of the TCRbeta library was carried out with unique molecular identifiers. TCRdb itself ran the PCR reads through MiXCR, one entry per CDR3 protein. This sample yields 60,000 to 70,000 distinct CDR3 sequences, of which 4.9% are seen a single time; approximately 20% belongs to the top ten. The sample here was PBMCs, mostly from graft donor cells, taken 180 days after TCRalphabeta/CD19-depleted stem cell transplant. Source of these receptors: a boy in the first two years of life who had a stem cell transplant for acute myeloid leukemia, so the T cells may come from the graft donor.

This chain links TRBV28 with TRBJ2-2, with D possibly TRBD2 on 6 matching bases. The CDR3 sequence is 13 residues long. Trimming cost V 6 bases and J 8 bases, with 13 bases left between them. In germline, CDR1 is MDHEN, CDR2 SYDVKM. CDR3 protein: CASSFFGGGELFF. The CDR3 DNA reads as TGTGCCAGCAGCTTTTTTGGGGGGGGGGAGCTGTTTTTT.

Many counts were recorded for this clonotype. One end of the junction fails to match germline, which may point to a read error. This chain connects TRBV18 to TRBJ1-1, with 7 bases matching TRBD1. Germline V gene lookup returns CDR1 KGHSH and CDR2 LQKENI. The CDR3 spans 16 residues. CDR3 residues: CASSLQQGGMNTEAFF. The CDR3 region has the DNA TGTGCCAGCTCCCTCCAGCAGGGGGGAATGAATACTGAAGCTTTCTTT.

This clonotype was observed many times. The rearrangement joins TRBV19 to TRBJ1-4, with 8 bases that match TRBD1. J gave up 7 bases and V 3 bases, and 4 bases lay outside the gene matches. The CDR3 consists of 14 residues. Germline lookup yields CDR1 LNHDA and CDR2 SQIVND (reference sequence). CDR3 nucleotide sequence: TGTGCCAGTAGTATCCGGACAGGGAGTGAAAAACTGTTTTTT. Translation gives CASSIRTGSEKLFF.

This clonotype was observed many times. The rearrangement joins TRBV7-9 to TRBJ2-5; D is undetermined. CDR3 length: 15 residues. Looked up from germline, CDR1 is SEHNR and CDR2 is FQNEAQ (reference sequence). Trimming cost V 8 bases and J 6 bases, with 22 bases left between them. The CDR3 nucleotides read TGTGCCAGCGGAATGTCGATGGGCGACATGAAGACCCAGTACTTC. It encodes CASGMSMGDMKTQYF.

This clonotype was observed at least ten times. The chain couples TRBV9 to TRBJ2-2; the D gene is possibly TRBD2 (5 bases). The CDR3 has 13 amino acids. Per germline, CDR1 SGDLS and CDR2 YYNGEE. Trimming stripped 3 bases from V and 8 bases from J, with 11 bases between. CDR3 loop: CASSANQRGELFF. The CDR3 DNA sequence: TGTGCCAGCAGCGCCAATCAGCGGGGGGAGCTGTTTTTT.

This clonotype was counted ten times or more. The rearrangement links TRBV2 to TRBJ2-3; TRBD1 matches 7 bases. Germline V gene data show CDR1 as SNHLY and CDR2 as FYNNEI. The CDR3 is made up of 16 amino acids. V lost 6 bases, J lost 3 bases, and 12 bases stayed unmatched. In DNA form, the CDR3 reads TGTGCCAGCAGAAACACTCCAGGGGGTCTGACAGATACGCAGTATTTT. This codes for CASRNTPGGLTDTQYF.

This clonotype was recorded at least ten times. The rearrangement joins TRBV10-3 to TRBJ2-5, with 9 bases lining up with TRBD2. The CDR3 contains 13 residues. The ends lost 9 bases at V and 7 bases at J; junction bases unmatched: 9. Germline V gives CDR1 ENHRY, CDR2 SYGVKD. Here the CDR3 DNA reads TGTGCCATATCTAGCGGGGAATCGGGGACCCAGTACTTC. It yields the protein CAISSGESGTQYF.

This clonotype was counted ten times or more. V usage is TRBV4-3 and J usage is TRBJ2-2; 7 bases align to TRBD2. The CDR3 spans 15 residues. Germline assignment: CDR1 LGHNA and CDR2 YSLEER. With V trimmed by 8 bases and J by 0 bases, 6 bases remained unmatched. CDR3 coding DNA: TGCGCCAGCCTCCCCGGGGGGACGAACACCGGGGAGCTGTTTTTT. Translation gives CASLPGGTNTGELFF.

There are many counts of this clonotype. The chain employs TRBV7-9 and TRBJ1-2; D is unclear. CDR1 SEHNR and CDR2 FQNEAQ come from the germline V gene (reference sequence). This CDR3 has 15 amino acids. Deletions cut 1 base from V and 8 bases from J, with 17 bases between. The CDR3 sequence is CASSLEVPGREGYTF. DNA of the CDR3: TGTGCCAGCAGCTTAGAAGTCCCGGGCCGGGAAGGCTACACCTTC.

Many counts were recorded for this clonotype. This chain connects TRBV18 to TRBJ2-7; no reliable D call. The CDR3 consists of 15 residues. V shed 3 bases and J shed 0 bases, with 12 bases lying between them. Germline V gene data show CDR1 as KGHSH and CDR2 as LQKENI. DNA of the CDR3: TGTGCCAGCTCACCGGAAGGCCTAAGCTCCTACGAGCAGTACTTC. This gives the protein CASSPEGLSSYEQYF.

This clonotype was counted a few times. The DNA for the CDR3 is TGTGCCAGCAGCTTCTTCTGGGGGACCTACGAGCAGTACGTC. It specifies CASSFFWGTYEQYV. The rearrangement joins TRBV5-6 to TRBJ2-7; the D gene could be TRBD1 or TRBD2 (5 bases each). V was trimmed by 2 bases and J by 2 bases, leaving 11 bases between them. The germline CDR1 and CDR2 sequences are SGHDT and YYEEEE. The CDR3 covers 14 residues.

This clonotype came up many times. V usage is TRBV6-1 and J usage is TRBJ1-1; 7 nucleotides agree with TRBD1. CDR1 is MNHNS, CDR2 SASEGT, per germline. This CDR3 contains 13 residues. With 5 bases clipped from V and 6 bases from J, the junction kept 6 bases outside the gene matches. The CDR3 nucleotides read TGTGCCAGCAGTCCGACAGGGCTGGCTGAAGCTTTCTTT. Its translation is CASSPTGLAEAFF.

This clonotype was detected many times. The chain couples TRBV7-2 to TRBJ1-2, with 8 positions matching TRBD1. This CDR3 is 14 amino acids long. CDR1 is SGHTA, CDR2 FQGNSA, per germline. Losses at the gene ends were 4 bases for V and 5 bases for J; bases not matched to a gene: 6. This CDR3 is CASSSWTGRYGYTF. CDR3 DNA sequence: TGTGCCAGCAGCTCGTGGACAGGGAGGTATGGCTACACCTTC.

This clonotype was picked up many times. The V call is TRBV6-5, the J call TRBJ1-6; no firm D call. This CDR3 is built from 14 residues. CDR1 is MNHEY and CDR2 is SVGAGI in the germline V gene. V shed 0 bases and J shed 9 bases, with 9 bases lying between them. CDR3 DNA: TGTGCCAGCAGTTACTCTGGGGTGGGTTCACCCCTCCACTTT. Translated, it gives CASSYSGVGSPLHF.

This clonotype was seen ten or more times. The rearrangement links TRBV15 to TRBJ2-3; D tentatively fits TRBD1 or TRBD2 (5 bases each). CDR3 size: 17 residues. Trimming shortened V by 5 bases and J by 3 bases, and 21 bases separated the two germline ends. Germline values: CDR1 LNHNV, CDR2 YYDKDF (reference sequence). The DNA for the CDR3 is TGTGCCACCAGCTCCCTACTAAGTGGGGGAGTAACAGATACGCAGTATTTT. Its protein is CATSSLLSGGVTDTQYF.

This clonotype was seen at least ten times. The chain uses TRBV7-9 and TRBJ1-4; D remains unclear. CDR3 length: 14 residues. V shed 3 bases and J shed 6 bases, with 11 bases lying between them. Germline V gene sequence: CDR1 SEHNR, CDR2 FQNEAQ (reference sequence). The chain's CDR3 is CASSFGSRDEKLFF. The DNA for the CDR3 is TGTGCCAGCAGCTTTGGCAGTAGGGATGAAAAACTGTTTTTT.

This clonotype was detected many times. This chain connects TRBV7-2 to TRBJ2-5, with TRBD2 matching 8 bases. V lost 5 bases to trimming and J lost 1 base; unmatched junction nucleotides: 9. This CDR3 has 16 amino acids. CDR1 SGHTA and CDR2 FQGNSA come from the germline V gene. The CDR3 protein is CASSPRGSGVQETQYF. The CDR3 DNA reads as TGTGCCAGCAGCCCTAGGGGTAGCGGGGTCCAAGAGACCCAGTACTTC. The variable domain in full, completed from reference TRBV7-2 and TRBJ2-5, reads GAGVSQSPSNKVTEKGKDVELRCDPISGHTALYWYRQSLGQGLEFLIYFQGNSAPDKSGLPSDRFSAERTGGSVSTLTIQRTQQEDSAVYLCASSPRGSGVQETQYFGPGTRLLVL.

This clonotype was counted a single time. The V call is TRBV29-1, the J call TRBJ1-1; D remains ambiguous. Germline lookup yields CDR1 SQVTM and CDR2 ANQGSEA. CDR3 length: 11 amino acids. The V end lost 3 bases, the J end lost 6 bases, and 8 bases lay between the germline ends. CDR3 region: CSVDPWSEAFF. The CDR3 DNA reads TGCAGCGTTGACCCATGGTCTGAAGCTTTCTTT.

This clonotype was observed at least ten times. V and J are TRBV7-9 and TRBJ1-3; D not certain. CDR3 length: 15 residues. Germline CDR1 reads SEHNR; CDR2 reads FQNEAQ (reference sequence). The V end was cut by 2 bases, the J end by 2 bases, with 10 bases between. This chain's CDR3 is CASSLSREAGNTIYF. DNA of the CDR3: TGTGCCAGCAGCTTAAGCCGAGAAGCTGGAAACACCATATATTTT.

This clonotype has at least ten counts. The rearrangement links TRBV7-2 to TRBJ2-5; a weak D match, TRBD1 (5 bases). The CDR3 is 13 residues long. Trimming left V 0 bases short and J 4 bases short, with 6 bases between. Germline V gene sequence: CDR1 SGHTA, CDR2 FQGNSA. The CDR3 is CASSLAGRETQYF. The CDR3 bases are TGTGCCAGCAGCTTAGCGGGGCGAGAGACCCAGTACTTC. Supplemented by reference TRBV7-2 and TRBJ2-5, the full variable domain reads GAGVSQSPSNKVTEKGKDVELRCDPISGHTALYWYRQSLGQGLEFLIYFQGNSAPDKSGLPSDRFSAERTGGSVSTLTIQRTQQEDSAVYLCASSLAGRETQYFGPGTRLLVL.

This clonotype appeared many times. J is TRBJ2-7 and V is TRBV12-3 or TRBV12-4; tentative D call: TRBD1 (7 bases). Trimming stripped 1 base from V and 1 base from J, with 11 bases between. The CDR3 is 15 amino acids. The CDR3 spells CASSLEGGQSYEQYF. DNA of the CDR3: TGTGCCAGCAGTTTAGAGGGGGGACAGTCCTACGAGCAGTACTTC.

This clonotype was observed at least ten times. The V call is TRBV10-3, the J call TRBJ2-1; no clear D. CDR1 is ENHRY and CDR2 is SYGVKD in the germline V gene. This CDR3 comprises 14 residues. V lost 6 bases, J lost 0 bases, and 9 bases lay in between. The CDR3 DNA is TGTGCCATCAGAAGACGGAGCTCCTACAATGAGCAGTTCTTC. It codes for CAIRRRSSYNEQFF.

This clonotype has a count of ten or more. This chain joins TRBV18 and TRBJ2-6; no reliable D call. CDR3 length equals 13 residues. The germline V and J ends were trimmed by 9 bases and 2 bases, with 8 bases remaining between them. Germline values: CDR1 KGHSH, CDR2 LQKENI. The CDR3 sequence is CASSQTGANVLTF. For the CDR3, the DNA is TGTGCCAGTTCTCAAACTGGGGCCAACGTCCTGACTTTC.

Ten or more counts support this clonotype. The rearrangement joins TRBV20-1 to TRBJ2-5, with D maybe TRBD1 (5 bases). This CDR3 is built from 12 residues. V was clipped by 6 bases and J by 5 bases, with 13 bases between them. Germline CDR1 is DFQATT and CDR2 is SNEGSKA (reference sequence). CDR3 amino acids: CSAPRVEETQYF. The CDR3 DNA sequence: TGCAGTGCCCCCAGGGTGGAGGAGACCCAGTACTTC.

This clonotype showed up many times. The rearrangement joins TRBV12-3 or TRBV12-4 to TRBJ2-7; D possibly uses TRBD1 or TRBD2 (5 bases each). The ends were cut back, 7 bases at V and 1 base at J, with 14 bases in the middle. This CDR3 has 14 residues. CDR3 DNA sequence: TGTGCCAGCACCCCGGGGCCTGGGTCCTACGAGCAGTACGTC. This translates into CASTPGPGSYEQYV.

There are many counts of this clonotype. The V and J genes are TRBV20-1 and TRBJ2-3; unclear D gene. Germline CDR1 is DFQATT and CDR2 is SNEGSKA (reference sequence). The CDR3 is 13 residues long. V was pared by 5 bases and J by 1 base, with 10 bases between. DNA of the CDR3: TGCAGTGCTGGCTGGCCCGGCACAGATACGCAGTATTTT. It yields the protein CSAGWPGTDTQYF.

This clonotype was counted many times. The chain carries TRBV11-3 and TRBJ2-7; TRBD1 aligns across 8 bases. This CDR3 region has 15 residues. Germline V gene lookup returns CDR1 SGHNT and CDR2 YENEEA. Trimming removed 5 bases from V and 3 bases from J; junction bases left unmatched: 9. CDR3 amino acids: CASSPGTGGNYEQYF. Written as DNA, the CDR3 is TGTGCCAGCAGCCCTGGGACAGGAGGAAACTACGAGCAGTACTTC.

In this sample, this clonotype turned up many times. V and J are TRBV29-1 and TRBJ2-3, with 11 nucleotides matching TRBD2. The CDR3 extends over 13 amino acids. CDR1 is SQVTM, CDR2 ANQGSEA, per germline. V shed 7 bases, J shed 4 bases, and the junction held 4 bases outside the gene matches. The CDR3 reads CSASSGGSDTQYF. Here the CDR3 DNA reads TGCAGCGCCTCTAGCGGGGGGTCAGATACGCAGTATTTT.

This clonotype was seen at least ten times. The V gene is TRBV5-1, the J gene TRBJ2-3; D not certain. Trimming shortened V by 0 bases and J by 2 bases, and 13 bases separated the two germline ends. CDR1 SGHRS and CDR2 YFSETQ come from the germline V gene. CDR3 length equals 16 residues. CDR3 region: CASSLDKGVTTDTQYF. The CDR3 DNA is TGCGCCAGCAGCTTGGACAAGGGTGTTACCACAGATACGCAGTATTTT.

This clonotype was detected many times. The DNA of the CDR3 is TGCGCCAGCAGCTTGGGTACTACCGGGACTAGCATCACAGATACGCAGTATTTT. Translated, it gives CASSLGTTGTSITDTQYF. The chain has TRBV5-1 and TRBJ2-3, with 9 nucleotides matching TRBD2. Germline CDR1 is SGHRS and CDR2 is YFSETQ. CDR3 length equals 18 residues. Germline trimming cut 0 bases from V and 2 bases from J; bases unmatched to any gene: 10. The full variable domain, its missing parts supplied by reference TRBV5-1 and TRBJ2-3, is KAGVTQTPRYLIKTRGQQVTLSCSPISGHRSVSWYQQTPGQGLQFLFEYFSETQRNKGNFPGRFSGRQFSNSRSEMNVSTLELGDSALYLCASSLGTTGTSITDTQYFGPGTRLTVL.

This clonotype was detected many times. The chain employs TRBV29-1 and TRBJ2-7; 10 bases fit TRBD1. This CDR3 has 13 amino acids. The junction had 3 bases not matched to a gene; V was cut back by 4 bases and J by 3 bases. Germline CDR1 reads SQVTM; CDR2 reads ANQGSEA. The CDR3 loop reads CSVGTGGIYEQYF. In DNA form, the CDR3 reads TGCAGCGTTGGGACAGGGGGGATCTACGAGCAGTACTTC.

This clonotype was seen at least ten times. The rearrangement links TRBV5-4 to TRBJ1-1; 7 bases line up with TRBD1. The V gene's germline CDR1 is SGHNT and CDR2 YYREEE (reference sequence). This CDR3 spans 14 amino acids. Losses at the gene ends were 4 bases for V and 1 base for J; bases not matched to a gene: 4. In DNA, the CDR3 is TGTGCCAGCAGCCCGGACAGGTCGAACACTGAAGCTTTCTTT. Protein product: CASSPDRSNTEAFF.